The 6 T cell receptor beta chains in this list originate from one sample, sequenced in a study of blood T cell repertoires in COVID-19. The data were produced by immunoSEQ multiplex PCR, yet TCRdb's version contains in-frame clones alone and is incomplete. The table has approximately 85,000 clones, 85% to 95% seen once; the top ten hold 6.3%. Sequencing input: peripheral blood. These receptors were obtained from a woman aged 55-69 years with active COVID-19.

In this sample, this clone turned up once. The chain joins TRBV5-6 to TRBJ2-1, with TRBD1 matching over 7 bases. The CDR3 contains 13 residues. CDR1 and CDR2 from the germline V gene are SGHDT and YYEEEE. V shed 3 bases, J shed 12 bases, and the junction held 9 bases outside the gene matches. This chain's CDR3 is CASSSQGNIVQFF. The CDR3 bases are TGTGCCAGCAGCTCACAGGGGAACATAGTGCAGTTCTTC.

This chain connects TRBV2 to TRBJ1-1; 7 nucleotides line up with TRBD1. CDR3 length equals 13 residues. V was pared by 6 bases and J by 1 base, with 2 bases of the junction left unmatched. The germline gives CDR1 SNHLY, CDR2 FYNNEI. This CDR3 is CASRGDRNTEAFF. CDR3 DNA: TGTGCCAGCAGGGGGGACAGGAACACTGAAGCTTTCTTT.

V and J are TRBV6-1 and TRBJ2-5; TRBD2 agrees at 7 bases. The V segment lost 1 base and the J segment 5 bases; nucleotides outside the gene matches: 4. Germline V gives CDR1 MNHNS, CDR2 SASEGT. This CDR3 comprises 14 residues. The DNA for the CDR3 is TGTGCCAGCAGTGAAGGGGGAGGGCGGGAGACCCAGTACTTC. Translated, it gives CASSEGGGRETQYF.

This clone was detected only once. The gene calls are TRBV19 and TRBJ1-6; 7 nucleotides match TRBD1. The germline gives CDR1 LNHDA, CDR2 SQIVND (reference sequence). This CDR3 spans 14 amino acids. V trimming: 4 bases; J trimming: 5 bases; junction bases outside the gene matches: 2. CDR3 loop: CASSSGTDNSPLHF. CDR3 nucleotides: TGTGCCAGTAGTAGCGGGACAGATAATTCACCCCTCCACTTT.

The chain links TRBV18 to TRBJ2-1; 7 nucleotides match TRBD2. Germline V lookup: CDR1 KGHSH, CDR2 LQKENI. The J segment lost 8 bases and the V segment lost 3 bases, leaving 7 bases of the junction unmatched. The CDR3 spans 14 residues. Here the CDR3 DNA reads TGTGCCAGCTCACCGGGACGGGAGGCCTATGAGCAGTTCTTC. Encoded protein: CASSPGREAYEQFF.

The rearrangement uses TRBV4-3 and TRBJ2-5, with a tentative D call TRBD1 (6 bases). This CDR3 comprises 13 residues. V was trimmed by 3 bases and J by 5 bases, leaving 10 bases between them. Germline loops: CDR1 LGHNA, CDR2 YSLEER. Here the CDR3 DNA reads TGCGCCAGCAGCCAGCAGGGGTACGAGACCCAGTACTTC. It codes for CASSQQGYETQYF.